What follows are 24 T cell receptor beta chains derived from one specimen sequenced in a study of low-dose radiotherapy and immunotherapy resistance in tumors. Covering alpha and beta chains, TRAV- and TRBV-specific primers were used for the first-strand cDNA. Both a constant-region primer and a V-primer adapter served to amplify TCRs across roughly 20 PCR cycles. Via MiXCR, TCRdb re-called the reads, giving one row per CDR3 protein. The sample shows about 30,000 distinct CDR3 sequences, roughly 49% of them seen only once. Sample time point: after trial treatment. Stated treatment: LDRT plus nivolumab, ipilimumab, low-dose cyclophosphamide and aspirin (RACIN trial). Sequences were derived from PBMCs, sampled after low-dose radiotherapy plus immunotherapy. The receptors were sampled from a male donor with gallbladder cancer.

This clonotype was recorded at least ten times. The chain uses TRBV27 and TRBJ1-5, with TRBD1 as a possible D gene (6 bases). Trimming pared 5 bases from V and 2 bases from J, leaving 13 bases between. Germline CDR1 and CDR2: MNHEY and SMNVEV (reference sequence). CDR3 size: 15 residues. The DNA of the CDR3 is TGTGCCAGCAGTGGGGGGCGATGGGGCAATCAGCCCCAGCATTTT. Amino acids: CASSGGRWGNQPQHF.

By proportion, this clonotype is medium-sized (0.01 to 0.1%). This chain uses TRBV29-1 with TRBJ2-1, with 8 bases that match TRBD2. The CDR3 covers 13 residues. The germline V gene has CDR1 SQVTM and CDR2 ANQGSEA. Losses at the gene ends were 5 bases for V and 7 bases for J; bases not matched to a gene: 7. CDR3 DNA sequence: TGCAGCGTTAGTTTAGCGGGACGGAATGAGCAGTTCTTC. Translated, it gives CSVSLAGRNEQFF.

This clonotype came up once. This chain joins TRBV7-9 and TRBJ2-7, with D uncertain. V was shortened by 1 base and J by 3 bases, with 7 bases between the two germline ends. The CDR3 is 13 amino acids. The germline V gene encodes CDR1 SEHNR and CDR2 FQNEAQ (reference sequence). CDR3 in amino acids: CASSLDQYYEQYF. In DNA form, the CDR3 reads TGTGCCAGCAGCTTAGATCAGTACTACGAGCAGTACTTC.

The rearrangement joins TRBV3-1 to TRBJ2-7; TRBD2 agrees at 8 bases. Germline-derived CDR1 and CDR2 are LGHDT and YNNKEL (reference sequence). Losses at the gene ends were 3 bases for V and 6 bases for J; bases not matched to a gene: 4. The CDR3 has 13 residues. CDR3 region: CASSHRTSFEQYF. The DNA of the CDR3 is TGTGCCAGCAGCCACCGGACTAGCTTCGAGCAGTACTTC.

Relative to its sample, this clonotype is medium-sized. The gene calls are TRBV9 and TRBJ2-3; 8 nucleotides agree with TRBD2. CDR1 and CDR2 (germline): SGDLS, YYNGEE. The CDR3 is 16 amino acids. V lost 3 bases, J lost 6 bases, and 12 bases stayed unmatched. CDR3 amino acids: CASSAVGLSGSDTQYF. CDR3 DNA sequence: TGTGCCAGCAGCGCGGTGGGACTAAGCGGGAGCGATACGCAGTATTTT.

The CDR3 DNA follows: TGTGCCAGCAGCTTAGTATCAGGACAGGGTCCCTACAATGAGCAGTTCTTC. It specifies CASSLVSGQGPYNEQFF. This rearrangement joins TRBV7-6 to TRBJ2-1, with 8 bases that match TRBD1. Germline V gives CDR1 SGHVS, CDR2 FNYEAQ. CDR3 size: 17 residues. V shed 1 base and J 2 bases; nucleotides not matched to a gene: 7. Full variable domain (rest looked up from reference TRBV7-6 and TRBJ2-1): GAGVSQSPRYKVTKRGQDVALRCDPISGHVSLYWYRQALGQGPEFLTYFNYEAQQDKSGLPNDRFSAERPEGSISTLTIQRTEQRDSAMYRCASSLVSGQGPYNEQFFGPGTRLTVL.

Note on this clonotype: Since a much larger clone is just one base distant, this may be a read error. The chain carries TRBV27 and TRBJ2-1; D is ambiguous. The CDR3 extends over 14 amino acids. Trimming took off 5 bases at V and 10 bases at J, with 18 bases between the two ends. Germline V gene sequence: CDR1 MNHEY, CDR2 SMNVEV (reference sequence). The CDR3 loop reads CASSIVVGSYEQFF. In DNA form, the CDR3 reads TGTGCCAGCAGTATAGTAGTAGGCTCCTACGAGCAGTTCTTC.

This clonotype is classed as medium-sized. The chain uses TRBV10-3 and TRBJ1-2, with D perhaps matching TRBD1 (5 bases). The CDR3 extends over 15 amino acids. Trimming removed 6 bases at V and 4 bases at J, with 18 bases between. Germline V gene lookup returns CDR1 ENHRY and CDR2 SYGVKD. CDR3 nucleotides: TGTGCCATCAGCCAGTCGGGGACGGGCCGCTATGGCTACACCTTC. Translated, it gives CAISQSGTGRYGYTF.

The rearrangement joins TRBV5-1 to TRBJ1-5, with D uncertain. Looked up from germline, CDR1 is SGHRS and CDR2 is YFSETQ. V was cut by 5 bases and J by 5 bases, with 11 bases left in between. The CDR3 is 13 amino acids. In DNA form, the CDR3 reads TGCGCCAGCAGAGAGGACGGAGATCAGCCCCAGCATTTT. Translating it yields CASREDGDQPQHF.

This chain uses TRBV5-6 with TRBJ2-3, with a weak D call TRBD1 (6 bases). The CDR3 contains 14 residues. Germline V gives CDR1 SGHDT, CDR2 YYEEEE. V gave up 3 bases and J gave up 3 bases, with 11 bases separating them. The CDR3 loop reads CASSSTGLTDTQYF. CDR3 in DNA: TGTGCCAGCAGCTCGACAGGTCTGACAGATACGCAGTATTTT.

This clonotype was detected only a few times. V gene TRBV18 combines with J gene TRBJ2-7; D perhaps matches TRBD2 (6 bases). V was pared by 6 bases and J by 4 bases, with 16 bases between. The CDR3 spans 14 residues. CDR1 is KGHSH and CDR2 is LQKENI in the germline V gene. The DNA of the CDR3 is TGTGCCAGCTCCCCCGGCCGGGGGAGGTACGAGCAGTACTTC. Translation gives CASSPGRGRYEQYF.

As for this clonotype: This likely traces to a read error, being one base from a far larger clone. V is TRBV20-1 and J is TRBJ2-7, with D perhaps TRBD2 (5 bases). Germline V CDR1 and CDR2: DFQATT, SNEGSKA (reference sequence). This CDR3 comprises 14 residues. Between the trimmed V and J ends, which lost 3 bases and 7 bases, there was a span of 19 bases. The CDR3 nucleotides read TGCAGTGCTAGCCCCCCAGCTAGCTACAATGAGCAGTACTTC. Translating gives CSASPPASYNEQYF.

This chain joins TRBV5-1 and TRBJ2-3; a possible D gene is TRBD1 (5 bases). This CDR3 region has 15 residues. V lost 2 bases and J lost 0, with 10 bases in between. Germline assignment: CDR1 SGHRS and CDR2 YFSETQ. Written as DNA, the CDR3 is TGCGCCAGCAGCTTTAAGGGGTCCAGCACAGATACGCAGTATTTT. Its protein product is CASSFKGSSTDTQYF. Together with reference TRBV5-1 and TRBJ2-3, the CDR3 gives the full variable domain: KAGVTQTPRYLIKTRGQQVTLSCSPISGHRSVSWYQQTPGQGLQFLFEYFSETQRNKGNFPGRFSGRQFSNSRSEMNVSTLELGDSALYLCASSFKGSSTDTQYFGPGTRLTVL.

Turning to this clonotype: A far larger clone is only one base removed, so a read error is likely. CDR3 bases: TGTGCCGGCAGCCCACTAGCGGGGGGGTCCCAAGAGACCCAGTACTTC. Encoded protein: CAGSPLAGGSQETQYF. V gene TRBV2 combines with J gene TRBJ2-5; 13 bases are a match to TRBD2. Germline CDR1 is SNHLY and CDR2 is FYNNEI. CDR3 size: 16 residues.

V usage is TRBV2 and J usage is TRBJ1-1, with D unclear. The V and J ends lost 4 bases and 5 bases respectively, with 5 bases between them. Germline V gene data show CDR1 as SNHLY and CDR2 as FYNNEI. The CDR3 loop spans 11 amino acids. CDR3 DNA: TGTGCCAGCAGTGGAGGGACTGAAGCTTTCTTT. This codes for CASSGGTEAFF.

This clonotype is categorized as medium-sized. The chain joins TRBV5-1 to TRBJ2-1; D is perhaps TRBD2 (7 bases). The germline CDR1 and CDR2 sequences are SGHRS and YFSETQ. V lost 0 bases and J lost 7, with 14 bases in between. There are 15 residues in the CDR3. DNA of the CDR3: TGCGCCAGCAGCTTGGATGGAGGGGGGGCGAATGAGCAGTTCTTC. The encoded protein is CASSLDGGGANEQFF.

The chain couples TRBV5-1 to TRBJ1-4; D uncertain. The length of the CDR3 is 12 residues. V lost 5 bases and J 7 bases, leaving 9 bases between the germline ends. The germline V gene has CDR1 SGHRS and CDR2 YFSETQ. CDR3 sequence (DNA): TGCGCCAGCAGAAATGTCGGTGAAAAACTGTTTTTT. Translating it yields CASRNVGEKLFF.

Remarks on this clonotype: This probably arose from a read error, given a far larger clone one base away. The CDR3 does not end in the conserved phenylalanine or tryptophan, so this is likely a read error. V usage is TRBV5-5 and J usage is TRBJ1-1; D not certain. Germline V gives CDR1 SGHKS, CDR2 YYEKEE (reference sequence). The CDR3 contains 14 residues. Between the trimmed V and J ends, which lost 0 bases and 4 bases, there was a span of 10 bases. CDR3 DNA: TGTGCCAGCAGCTTGGCCGGACGGGGCACTGAAGCTTTCTCT. Protein: CASSLAGRGTEAFS.

This clonotype was picked up many times. The chain employs TRBV12-3 or TRBV12-4 and TRBJ2-3; D is possibly TRBD1 (5 bases). The V and J ends lost 7 bases and 4 bases respectively, with 15 bases between them. The CDR3 runs 14 residues. This CDR3 is CASTWTQQPDTQYF. In DNA, the CDR3 is TGTGCCAGCACCTGGACACAACAGCCAGATACGCAGTATTTT.

A word on this clonotype: A far larger clone is just one base off, so this is likely a read error. The chain carries TRBV5-1 and TRBJ2-7, with 9 bases fitting TRBD2. The V segment lost 3 bases and the J segment 7 bases; nucleotides outside the gene matches: 14. The CDR3 contains 16 residues. The germline gives CDR1 SGHRS, CDR2 YFSETQ. CDR3 residues: CASSWRETSGDNEQYF. The CDR3 nucleotides read TGCGCCAGCAGCTGGAGAGAGACTAGCGGTGACAATGAGCAGTACTTC.

This chain links TRBV7-9 with TRBJ2-7, with D possibly TRBD2 on 5 matching bases. The CDR3 runs 13 residues. The germline V gene encodes CDR1 SEHNR and CDR2 FQNEAQ (reference sequence). The V gene lost 3 bases and the J gene lost 2 bases, with 8 bases spanning the gap. The CDR3 loop is CASSLSGTYEQYF. In nucleotides, the CDR3 is TGTGCCAGCAGCTTGTCCGGGACCTACGAGCAGTACTTC.

The chain is built from TRBV10-3 and TRBJ2-1; no firm D call. V lost 5 bases, J lost 7 bases, and 6 bases lay in between. The CDR3 sequence is 11 residues long. Germline-derived CDR1 and CDR2 are ENHRY and SYGVKD. CDR3 in DNA: TGTGCCATCAGTACAGAGAATGAGCAGTTCTTC. Encoded protein: CAISTENEQFF.

At least ten counts were recorded for this clonotype. This chain connects TRBV10-3 to TRBJ2-6; weak D call: TRBD1 (6 bases). V lost 3 bases and J lost 2, with 17 bases in between. The CDR3 length is 18 residues. CDR1 and CDR2 (germline): ENHRY, SYGVKD. CDR3 amino acids: CAISDLRRDKAGANVLTF. CDR3 nucleotide sequence: TGTGCCATCAGTGATTTACGCAGGGACAAGGCTGGGGCCAACGTCCTGACTTTC.

This clonotype appeared once. The CDR3 ends on some other residue instead of the conserved phenylalanine or tryptophan, so this is likely a read error. It is unclear where the CDR3 begins or ends on the DNA, so no DNA is shown, and the CDR3 is as TCRdb lists it. The chain combines TRBV2 with TRBJ2-6; no DNA check was done on the table's D call, TRBD2. Germline loops: CDR1 SNHLY, CDR2 FYNNEI. The CDR3 length equals 9 residues, ends included. The CDR3 loop reads CASMLLRTS.